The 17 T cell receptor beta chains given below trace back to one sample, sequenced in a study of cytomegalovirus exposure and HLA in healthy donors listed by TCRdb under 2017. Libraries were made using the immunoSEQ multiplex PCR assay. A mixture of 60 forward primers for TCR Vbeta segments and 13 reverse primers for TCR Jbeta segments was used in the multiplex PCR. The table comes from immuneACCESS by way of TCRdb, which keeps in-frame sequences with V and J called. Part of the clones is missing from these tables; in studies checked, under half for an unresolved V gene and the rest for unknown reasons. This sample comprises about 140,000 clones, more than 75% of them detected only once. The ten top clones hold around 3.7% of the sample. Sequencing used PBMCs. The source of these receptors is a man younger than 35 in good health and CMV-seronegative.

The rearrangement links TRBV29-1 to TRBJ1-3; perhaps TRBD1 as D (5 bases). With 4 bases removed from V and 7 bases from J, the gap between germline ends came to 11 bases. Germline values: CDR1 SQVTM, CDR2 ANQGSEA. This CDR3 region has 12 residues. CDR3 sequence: CSVAAAGNTIYF. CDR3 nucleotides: TGCAGCGTTGCTGCGGCAGGGAACACCATATATTTT. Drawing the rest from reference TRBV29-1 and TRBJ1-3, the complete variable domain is SAVISQKPSRDICQRGTSLTIQCQVDSQVTMMFWYRQQPGQSLTLIATANQGSEATYESGFVIDKFPISRPNLTFSTLTVSNMSPEDSSIYLCSVAAAGNTIYFGEGSWLTVV.

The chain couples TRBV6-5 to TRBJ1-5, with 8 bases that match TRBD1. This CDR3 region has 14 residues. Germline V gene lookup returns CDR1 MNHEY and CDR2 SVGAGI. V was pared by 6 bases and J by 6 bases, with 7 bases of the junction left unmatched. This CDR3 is CASRIGQGAQPQHF. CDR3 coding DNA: TGTGCCAGCAGGATAGGACAGGGTGCTCAGCCCCAGCATTTT.

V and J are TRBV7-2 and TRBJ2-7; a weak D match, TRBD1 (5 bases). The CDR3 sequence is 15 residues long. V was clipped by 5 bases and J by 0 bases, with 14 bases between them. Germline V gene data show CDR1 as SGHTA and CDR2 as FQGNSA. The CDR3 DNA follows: TGTGCCAGCAGCCAAGGGGAACTGGCCTCCTACGAGCAGTACTTC. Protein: CASSQGELASYEQYF.

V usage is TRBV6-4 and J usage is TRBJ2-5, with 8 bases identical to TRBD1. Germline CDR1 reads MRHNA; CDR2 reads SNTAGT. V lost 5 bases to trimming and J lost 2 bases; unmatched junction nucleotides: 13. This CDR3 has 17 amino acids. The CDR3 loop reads CASSPQGGGTFQETQYF. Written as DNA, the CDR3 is TGTGCCAGCAGTCCACAGGGGGGAGGTACCTTTCAAGAGACCCAGTACTTC.

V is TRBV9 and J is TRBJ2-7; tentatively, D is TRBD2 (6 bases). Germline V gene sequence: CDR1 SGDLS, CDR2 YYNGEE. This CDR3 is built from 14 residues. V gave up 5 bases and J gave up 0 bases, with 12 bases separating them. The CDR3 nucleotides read TGTGCCAGCAGTGAGCGGGTGAACTCCTACGAGCAGTACTTC. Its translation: CASSERVNSYEQYF. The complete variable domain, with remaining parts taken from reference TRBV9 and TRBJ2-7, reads DSGVTQTPKHLITATGQRVTLRCSPRSGDLSVYWYQQSLDQGLQFLIQYYNGEERAKGNILERFSAQQFPDLHSELNLSSLELGDSALYFCASSERVNSYEQYFGPGTRLTVT.

The CDR3 nucleotides are TGTGCCAGCAGCGTAGGCCTAGCGGGAGTGATAGATACGCAGTATTTT. Translation gives CASSVGLAGVIDTQYF. V usage is TRBV9 and J usage is TRBJ2-3; TRBD2 matches 10 bases. After removal of 0 bases from V and 5 bases from J, the junction contained 6 bases not matched to a gene. This CDR3 comprises 16 residues. Germline CDR1 reads SGDLS; CDR2 reads YYNGEE.

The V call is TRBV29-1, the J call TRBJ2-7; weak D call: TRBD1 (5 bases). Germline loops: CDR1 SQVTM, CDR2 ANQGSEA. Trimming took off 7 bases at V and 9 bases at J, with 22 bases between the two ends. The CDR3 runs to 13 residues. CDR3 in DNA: TGCAGCGCTCTGACGGTTCCAGGGAACGGGCAGTACTTC. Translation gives CSALTVPGNGQYF.

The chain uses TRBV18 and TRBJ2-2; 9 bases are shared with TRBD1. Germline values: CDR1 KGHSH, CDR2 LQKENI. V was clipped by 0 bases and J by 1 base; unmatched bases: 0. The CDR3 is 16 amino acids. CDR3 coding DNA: TGTGCCAGCTCACCACCGGGACAGGGGAACACCGGGGAGCTGTTTTTT. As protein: CASSPPGQGNTGELFF.

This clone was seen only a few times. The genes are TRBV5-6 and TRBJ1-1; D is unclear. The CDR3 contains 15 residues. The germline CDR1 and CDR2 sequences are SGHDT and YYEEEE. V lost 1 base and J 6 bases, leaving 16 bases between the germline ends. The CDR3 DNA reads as TGTGCCAGCAGCTTGTACGGCCCCCGGGATGCTGAAGCTTTCTTT. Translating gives CASSLYGPRDAEAFF. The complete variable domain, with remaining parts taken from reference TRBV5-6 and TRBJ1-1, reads DAGVTQSPTHLIKTRGQQVTLRCSPKSGHDTVSWYQQALGQGPQFIFQYYEEEERQRGNFPDRFSGHQFPNYSSELNVNALLLGDSALYLCASSLYGPRDAEAFFGQGTRLTVV.

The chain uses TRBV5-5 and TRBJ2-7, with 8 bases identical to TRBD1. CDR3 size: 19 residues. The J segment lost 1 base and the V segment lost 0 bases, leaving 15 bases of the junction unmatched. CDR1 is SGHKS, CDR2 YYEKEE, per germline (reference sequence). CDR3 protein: CASSLVGTGYQGGSYEQYF. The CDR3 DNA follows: TGTGCCAGCAGCTTGGTCGGGACAGGCTACCAAGGAGGGTCCTACGAGCAGTACTTC.

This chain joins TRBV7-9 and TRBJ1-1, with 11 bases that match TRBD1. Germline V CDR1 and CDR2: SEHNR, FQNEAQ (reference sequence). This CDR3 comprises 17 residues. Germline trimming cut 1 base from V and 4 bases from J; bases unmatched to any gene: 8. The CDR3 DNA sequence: TGTGCCAGCAGCTTAGGGACAGGGGGCGCGATTTCCACTGAAGCTTTCTTT. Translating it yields CASSLGTGGAISTEAFF.

This chain's CDR3 is CASSFMVGSSTDTQYF. The CDR3 region has the DNA TGTGCCAGCAGTTTCATGGTCGGGTCTAGCACAGATACGCAGTATTTT. The chain joins TRBV7-9 to TRBJ2-3, with D unresolved. Germline values: CDR1 SEHNR, CDR2 FQNEAQ (reference sequence). V dropped 6 bases and J dropped 0 bases, with 16 bases sitting between them. The CDR3 runs 16 residues.

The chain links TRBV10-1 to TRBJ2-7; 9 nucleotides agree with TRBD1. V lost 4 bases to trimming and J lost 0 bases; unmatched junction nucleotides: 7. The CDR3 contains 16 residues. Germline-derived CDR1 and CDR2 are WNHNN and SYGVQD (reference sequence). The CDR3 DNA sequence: TGCGCCAGCAGTGGGACAGGGGAGGATTCCTCCTACGAGCAGTACTTC. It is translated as CASSGTGEDSSYEQYF.

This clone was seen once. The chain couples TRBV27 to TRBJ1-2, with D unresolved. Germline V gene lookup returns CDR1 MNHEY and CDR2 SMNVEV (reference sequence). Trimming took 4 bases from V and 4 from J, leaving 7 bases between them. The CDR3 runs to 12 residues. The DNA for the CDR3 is TGTGCCAGCAGTTCAGGCCTCTATGGCTACACCTTC. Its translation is CASSSGLYGYTF.

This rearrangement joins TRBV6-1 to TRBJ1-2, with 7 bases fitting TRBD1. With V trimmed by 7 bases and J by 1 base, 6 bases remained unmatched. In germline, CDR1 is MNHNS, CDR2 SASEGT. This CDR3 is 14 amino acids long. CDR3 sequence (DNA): TGTGCCAGCATTCGACAGGGCCTTAACTATGGCTACACCTTC. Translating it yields CASIRQGLNYGYTF.

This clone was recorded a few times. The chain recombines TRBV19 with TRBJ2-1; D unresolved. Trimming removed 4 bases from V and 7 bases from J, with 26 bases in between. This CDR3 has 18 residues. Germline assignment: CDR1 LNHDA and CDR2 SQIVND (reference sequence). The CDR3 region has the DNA TGTGCCAGTAGTAACCCGGAGTTAGGTCTAGGTGGTTTTAATGAGCAGTTCTTC. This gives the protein CASSNPELGLGGFNEQFF.

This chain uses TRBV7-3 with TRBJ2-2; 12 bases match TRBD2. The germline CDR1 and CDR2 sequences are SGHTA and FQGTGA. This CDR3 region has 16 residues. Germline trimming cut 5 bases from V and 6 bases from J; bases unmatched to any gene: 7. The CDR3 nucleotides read TGTGCCAGCAGCCCTAGCGGGGGGGCTCTATCCGGGGAGCTGTTTTTT. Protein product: CASSPSGGALSGELFF.